The 7 T cell receptor beta chains below all came from one sample that was sequenced in a study of cytomegalovirus exposure and HLA in healthy donors. PCR employed 60 Vbeta and 13 Jbeta primers. TCRdb keeps only in-frame clones here, not all; method: immunoSEQ multiplex PCR. The table records 200,000 to 300,000 clones, over 80% of them present only once. Material: PBMCs. All receptors derive from a woman in her 40s in good health and CMV-seropositive.

The V gene is TRBV5-6, the J gene TRBJ1-5; D might be TRBD1 (6 bases). From germline, CDR1 is SGHDT and CDR2 YYEEEE. V was clipped by 2 bases and J by 5 bases, with 8 bases between them. This CDR3 is built from 13 residues. CDR3 loop: CASSLNRDQPQHF. DNA of the CDR3: TGTGCCAGCAGCTTAAACAGGGATCAGCCCCAGCATTTT.

This clone was seen just once. The gene calls are TRBV30 and TRBJ1-4; TRBD1 is a possible D gene (6 bases). Germline-derived CDR1 and CDR2 are GTSNPN and SVGIG (reference sequence). With 0 bases removed from V and 8 bases from J, the gap between germline ends came to 16 bases. The CDR3 is 15 residues long. This CDR3 reads CAWSVSGGLGEKLFF. In nucleotides, the CDR3 is TGTGCCTGGAGTGTTTCGGGGGGGCTTGGAGAAAAACTGTTTTTT.

This clone was counted between two and nine times. The chain links TRBV30 to TRBJ1-5; the match to TRBD1 covers 10 bases. This CDR3 is 15 amino acids long. With 2 bases clipped from V and 5 bases from J, the junction kept 6 bases outside the gene matches. The V gene's germline CDR1 is GTSNPN and CDR2 SVGIG (reference sequence). Written as DNA, the CDR3 is TGTGCCTGGAGTCACAGGGACAGGGGAGATCAGCCCCAGCATTTT. Amino acids: CAWSHRDRGDQPQHF.

The rearrangement joins TRBV6-5 to TRBJ1-5; D might be TRBD1 (5 bases). CDR1 and CDR2 from the germline V gene are MNHEY and SVGAGI. V lost 2 bases and J lost 6, with 11 bases in between. The CDR3 length is 14 residues. For the CDR3, the DNA is TGTGCCAGCAGTTACCGCTCAGGGCGTCAGCCCCAGCATTTT. It yields the protein CASSYRSGRQPQHF.

This clone was recorded a few times. V and J are TRBV19 and TRBJ2-7; D is undetermined. V lost 4 bases and J 4 bases, leaving 17 bases between the germline ends. The germline V gene has CDR1 LNHDA and CDR2 SQIVND (reference sequence). The CDR3 is made up of 15 amino acids. CDR3: CASSNRVTSDYEQYF. CDR3 nucleotide sequence: TGTGCCAGTAGTAACCGGGTCACATCAGATTACGAGCAGTACTTC.

The chain joins TRBV5-8 to TRBJ1-2; TRBD1 matches at 7 bases. With 3 bases clipped from V and 2 bases from J, the junction kept 4 bases outside the gene matches. This CDR3 has 14 amino acids. Germline CDR1 SGHTS, CDR2 YDEGEE. Here the CDR3 reads CASSSAGGNYGYTF. The CDR3 DNA reads TGTGCCAGCAGCTCCGCAGGGGGGAACTATGGCTACACCTTC.

The chain employs TRBV29-1 and TRBJ1-1; D unresolved. Germline V CDR1 and CDR2: SQVTM, ANQGSEA. Trimming took 0 bases from V and 4 from J, leaving 6 bases between them. This CDR3 has 12 amino acids. The CDR3 protein is CSVEDLGTEAFF. DNA of the CDR3: TGCAGCGTTGAAGATCTCGGCACTGAAGCTTTCTTT.